The 6 T cell receptor beta chains below were found in one sample sequenced in a study of tumor-infiltrating lymphocytes in primary liver carcinoma. Starting material of 500 ng total RNA yielded TCR beta cDNA via a constant-region primer. Three nested multiplex PCR rounds, a slightly modified ARM-PCR, produced the libraries for TCR beta. Running about 11 cycles apiece, the first two PCR rounds relied on TRBV1-TRBV30 forward primers together with a C-beta reverse primer. A single record per CDR3 protein comes from TCRdb applying MiXCR to the multiplex PCR reads. The profile shows around 80,000 distinct CDR3 sequences, 65% to 75% of them singletons. From approximately 20-30 mg of unsorted bulk tissue, DNA and RNA were co-extracted together. The source material was tumor-adjacent normal liver tissue. The receptors were gathered from a man aged 35 to 55 with primary liver carcinoma and hepatitis B virus infection.

There are many counts of this clonotype. The chain uses TRBV7-2 and TRBJ2-7; 7 nucleotides line up with TRBD1. Trimming took 4 bases from V and 2 from J; bases not matched to a gene: 5. Germline lookup yields CDR1 SGHTA and CDR2 FQGNSA. The CDR3 runs 14 residues. This CDR3 reads CASSSTDRPYEQYF. The CDR3 bases are TGTGCCAGCAGCTCCACGGACAGGCCCTACGAGCAGTACTTC.

On this clonotype itself: Relative to the germline gene, one junction end is altered; a read error may explain this. J is TRBJ2-4 and V is TRBV11-1, with 7 positions matching TRBD2. Per germline, CDR1 SGHAT and CDR2 FQDESV (reference sequence). This CDR3 has 17 amino acids. The DNA for the CDR3 is TGCGCCAGCAGCTTTCCCGGGACTATCGGGACCAAAAACATTCAGTATTTC. This translates into CASSFPGTIGTKNIQYF.

Notes on this clonotype: This may come from a read error, since a much larger clone is one base off. The rearrangement links TRBV30 to TRBJ1-1, with 7 bases that match TRBD1. This CDR3 region has 12 residues. The junction had 6 bases not matched to a gene; V was cut back by 4 bases and J by 7 bases. Germline-derived CDR1 and CDR2 are GTSNPN and SVGIG (reference sequence). The DNA for the CDR3 is TGTGCCTGGAATCAAGGGGGCATTGAAGCTTTCTTT. It codes for CAWNQGGIEAFF.

Comments on this clonotype: It is likely a read error, because the conserved phenylalanine at the end of the CDR3 is missing. The chain carries TRBV11-2 and TRBJ1-2; D not certain. CDR3 length: 15 amino acids. Germline lookup yields CDR1 SGHAT and CDR2 FQNNGV. The V gene lost 1 base and the J gene lost 8 bases, with 17 bases spanning the gap. CDR3 sequence: CASSLGGSGLGGYTS. Written as DNA, the CDR3 is TGTGCCAGCAGCTTAGGTGGGTCAGGCCTAGGAGGCTACACCTCC.

Ten or more counts support this clonotype. The V gene is TRBV21-1, the J gene TRBJ2-2; the DNA was not compared with TRBD1, the D call given in the table. TRBV21-1 is marked as a pseudogene. This CDR3 is 14 amino acids long. CDR3 sequence reads: CASSERGATGELFF. Written as DNA, the CDR3 is TGTGCCAGCAGCGAGAGGGGGGCCACCGGGGAGCTGTTTTTT.

The J gene is TRBJ2-7, the V gene TRBV7-8, with D hard to call. Trimming stripped 7 bases from V and 0 bases from J, with 16 bases between. The CDR3 is 15 amino acids. Germline V gives CDR1 SGHVS, CDR2 FQNEAQ. The CDR3 loop reads CASNIAGGGSYEQYF. CDR3 nucleotide sequence: TGTGCCAGCAACATAGCCGGTGGCGGCTCCTACGAGCAGTACTTC.